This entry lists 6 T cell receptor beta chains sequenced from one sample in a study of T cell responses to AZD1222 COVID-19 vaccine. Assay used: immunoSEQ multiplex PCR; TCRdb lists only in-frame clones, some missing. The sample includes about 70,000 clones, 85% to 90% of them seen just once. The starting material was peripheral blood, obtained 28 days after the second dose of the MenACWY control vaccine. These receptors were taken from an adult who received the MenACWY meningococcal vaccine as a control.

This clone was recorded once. CDR3 DNA: TGTGCCAGCAGCTTAGTGCTGGGTACGGTCGAGCAGTACTTC. It translates to CASSLVLGTVEQYF. The genes are TRBV7-2 and TRBJ2-7; D is unclear. This CDR3 spans 14 amino acids. V was clipped by 1 base and J by 6 bases, with 13 bases between them. Germline CDR1 reads SGHTA; CDR2 reads FQGNSA.

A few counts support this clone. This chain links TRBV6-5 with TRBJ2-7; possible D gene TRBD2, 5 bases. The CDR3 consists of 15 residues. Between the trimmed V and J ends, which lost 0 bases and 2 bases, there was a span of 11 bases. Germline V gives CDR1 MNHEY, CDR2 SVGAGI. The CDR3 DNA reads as TGTGCCAGCAGTTACTCGTGGAGGCAGCCCTACGAGCAGTACTTC. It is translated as CASSYSWRQPYEQYF.

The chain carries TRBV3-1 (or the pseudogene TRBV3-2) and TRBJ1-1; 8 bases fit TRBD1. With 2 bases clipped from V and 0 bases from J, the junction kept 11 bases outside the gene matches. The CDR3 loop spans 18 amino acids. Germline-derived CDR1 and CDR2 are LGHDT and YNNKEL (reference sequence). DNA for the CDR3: TGTGCCAGCAGCCAATACGGACAGGGACCTCACATGAACACTGAAGCTTTCTTT. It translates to CASSQYGQGPHMNTEAFF.

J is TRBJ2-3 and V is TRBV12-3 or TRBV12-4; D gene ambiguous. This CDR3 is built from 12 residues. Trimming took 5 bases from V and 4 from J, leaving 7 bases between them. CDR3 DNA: TGTGCCAGCAGTGGTCAGCCAGATACGCAGTATTTT. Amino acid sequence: CASSGQPDTQYF.

CDR3 bases: TGTGCCAGCAGTTCCGGGACTAGCGCTAAAGGGGCCCAGTACTTC. Translated: CASSSGTSAKGAQYF. This chain links TRBV27 with TRBJ2-5, with TRBD2 matching over 10 bases. The J segment lost 9 bases and the V segment lost 4 bases, leaving 11 bases of the junction unmatched. CDR3 length: 15 residues. Looked up from germline, CDR1 is MNHEY and CDR2 is SMNVEV (reference sequence).

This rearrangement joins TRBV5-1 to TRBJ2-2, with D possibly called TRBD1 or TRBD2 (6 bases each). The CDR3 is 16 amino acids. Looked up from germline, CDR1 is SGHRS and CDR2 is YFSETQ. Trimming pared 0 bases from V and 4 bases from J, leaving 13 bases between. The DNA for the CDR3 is TGCGCCAGCAGCTTGGTTCCGGGGGCGAGCACCGGGGAGCTGTTTTTT. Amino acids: CASSLVPGASTGELFF.